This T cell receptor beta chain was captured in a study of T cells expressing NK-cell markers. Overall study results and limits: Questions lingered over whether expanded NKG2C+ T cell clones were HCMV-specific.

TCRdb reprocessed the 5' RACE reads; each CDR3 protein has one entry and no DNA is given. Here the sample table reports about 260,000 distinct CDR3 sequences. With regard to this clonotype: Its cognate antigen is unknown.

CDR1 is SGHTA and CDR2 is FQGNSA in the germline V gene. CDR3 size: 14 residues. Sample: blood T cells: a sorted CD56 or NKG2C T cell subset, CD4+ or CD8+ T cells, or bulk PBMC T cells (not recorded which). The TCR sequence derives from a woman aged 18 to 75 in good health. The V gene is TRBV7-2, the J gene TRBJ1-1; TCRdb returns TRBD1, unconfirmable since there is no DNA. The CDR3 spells CASSFPGDRTEAFF.